The present T cell receptor (beta chain) was sequenced within a study of T cells in Graves' hyperthyroidism and ophthalmopathy. Researchers amplified the TCR beta CDR3 regions from RNA transcripts. Primed by the HTBI set, a first-round RT-PCR was run on the TCR CDR3. In TCRdb, the multiplex PCR reads were re-called with MiXCR into one record per CDR3 protein. The sample contains about 280,000 distinct CDR3 sequences, 25% of which appear only once. In its sample, this clonotype was seen many times. This clonotype was sampled from a man aged 35-49 years with Graves' hyperthyroidism that later progressed to Graves' ophthalmopathy. The sequenced sample consisted of blood.

The CDR3 loop is CASSEGPASLSEAFF. The CDR3 coding sequence is TGTGCCAGCAGTGAAGGCCCAGCCAGTCTATCTGAAGCTTTCTTT. The chain carries TRBV2 and TRBJ1-1; unclear D gene. Per the germline V gene, CDR1 is SNHLY and CDR2 is FYNNEI. The CDR3 runs to 15 residues. Between the trimmed V and J ends, which lost 1 base and 6 bases, there was a span of 15 bases. The full variable domain, rest sourced from reference TRBV2 and TRBJ1-1, is EPEVTQTPSHQVTQMGQEVILRCVPISNHLYFYWYRQILGQKVEFLVSFYNNEISEKSEIFDDQFSVERPDGSNFTLKIRSTKLEDSAMYFCASSEGPASLSEAFFGQGTRLTVV.